This T cell receptor (beta chain) was sequenced during a study of shared clonotypes between healthy human individuals. Overall study findings and caveats: The authors expected sequencing depth to affect clonotype sharing among donors.

The CDR3 extends over 15 amino acids. The germline gives CDR1 SGHTS, CDR2 YDEGEE. V shed 3 bases and J 6 bases; nucleotides not matched to a gene: 6. CD45RO-negative cells were positively selected for CCR7, leaving out terminally differentiated effector memory CD45RA+ cells. With respect to this clone: Its antigen is still unknown.

Sequencing was performed with immunoSEQ multiplex PCR; in TCRdb, only in-frame clones are kept and a portion is missing. The sample carries about 2.1 million clones, 85% to 95% recorded once. Sequenced sample: naive CD8+ T cells from PBMCs. The sequence came from a man younger than 35 in good health. Some clones in this sample may be carry-over from other donors' samples. The chain uses TRBV5-8 and TRBJ2-1, with 10 bases aligning to TRBD2. The CDR3 reads CASSSALAGANEQFF. The DNA of the CDR3 is TGTGCCAGCAGCTCCGCGCTAGCGGGAGCCAATGAGCAGTTCTTC.